This T cell receptor (beta chain) was captured in a study of beta chain features in type 1 diabetes. The study, taken as a whole, reports: Patients and controls would share equally any PCR tilt toward shorter templates. The naive, central memory and Treg TCRB repertoires looked more alike in patients than they did in healthy donors. TCRB CDR3 length was moderately but significantly reduced in all four CD4+ subsets of Type 1 diabetes patients.

Expressed TCRB transcripts were sequenced after all isolated RNA was converted to cDNA. Method: immunoSEQ multiplex PCR; TCRdb's copy keeps in-frame clones and lacks some. This sample carries 50,000 to 55,000 clones, about 60% of them seen once, and the ten largest clones take approximately 0.3%. V was pared by 3 bases and J by 1 base, with 12 bases between. The CDR3 is made up of 16 amino acids. Looked up from germline, CDR1 is SGHTA and CDR2 is FQGTGA. As regards this clone: Its matching antigen is unknown.

The sequenced sample was stem cell memory CD4+ T cells from blood. This chain uses TRBV7-3 with TRBJ2-2; D remains unclear. The clonotype comes from a woman under 40 with type 1 diabetes. CDR3 nucleotide sequence: TGTGCCAGCAGCTTGCTACCCGCCGGGAACACCGGGGAGCTGTTTTTT. Translated, it gives CASSLLPAGNTGELFF.